These T cell receptor beta chains were read from a single sample in a study of cytomegalovirus exposure and HLA in healthy donors. Sequenced by immunoSEQ multiplex PCR; TCRdb stores in-frame clones only, minus some. In the table there are around 170,000 clones, 65% to 75% of which are singletons. The sequenced sample was PBMCs. These receptors all stem from a girl aged 10 to 17 in good health and CMV-seronegative. Both conserved end residues are part of each CDR3. The D gene is left open where the match is weak. Some rows mark clone size as missing; the rest say once, few, many or name a class of expanded clone.

J gene | D gene | V gene | clone size | CDR3 DNA | CDR3 protein
TRBJ2-3 | TRBD1 | TRBV7-9 | few | TGTGCCAGCAGCCGAATCCCACAGGGGGCAACAGATACGCAGTATTTT | CASSRIPQGATDTQYF
TRBJ2-2 | TRBD1 | TRBV6-4 | once | TGTGCCAGCAGTACAGGGGGAGAGACCGGGGAGCTGTTTTTT | CASSTGGETGELFF
TRBJ1-6 | - | TRBV6-5 | - | TGTGCCAGCAGTGCGACAATGGATTCACCCCTCCACTTT | CASSATMDSPLHF
TRBJ2-3 | - | TRBV13 | - | TGTGCCAGCAGCTTTGGCAGTTCTAGCACAGATACGCAGTATTTT | CASSFGSSSTDTQYF
TRBJ2-3 | - | TRBV5-8 | - | TGTGCCAGCAGCTTGGCCTCCCTGGCGGGGCTGTTCACAGATACGCAGTATTTT | CASSLASLAGLFTDTQYF
TRBJ2-1 | - | TRBV9 | - | TGTGCCAGCAGCGTAGGGCAGGGAAGTTTTAATGAGCAGTTCTTC | CASSVGQGSFNEQFF
TRBJ2-6 | - | TRBV10-3 | - | TGTGCCATCCTCCACGGCTCTGGGGCCAACGTCCTGACTTTC | CAILHGSGANVLTF
TRBJ1-2 | - | TRBV18 | few | TGTGCCAGCTCACCCTCGACAGCTGATCATGGCTACACCTTC | CASSPSTADHGYTF
TRBJ1-1 | - | TRBV2 | - | TGTGCCAGCGTACTAAACACTGAAGCTTTCTTT | CASVLNTEAFF
TRBJ1-6 | - | TRBV4-1 | - | TGCGCCAGCAGCCAGCAGGGGATGTCCTATAATTCACCCCTCCACTTT | CASSQQGMSYNSPLHF
TRBJ2-1 | TRBD2 | TRBV5-6 | - | TGTGCCAGCAGCTTCGCTAGCGGGGGGCTCTCCTGCAATGAGCAGTTCTTC | CASSFASGGLSCNEQFF
TRBJ2-7 | TRBD2 | TRBV30 | - | TGTGCCTGGAAACTAGCGGGGGGTGTGGGCGAGCAGTACTTC | CAWKLAGGVGEQYF
TRBJ1-5 | - | TRBV4-1 | few | TGCGCCAGCAGCCACGAGAACCAGCCCCAGCATTTT | CASSHENQPQHF
TRBJ2-2 | TRBD1 | TRBV9 | once | TGTGCCAGCAGCGTGCCGAGAGGGGACAGTGGAGCGAACACCGGGGAGCTGTTTTTT | CASSVPRGDSGANTGELFF
TRBJ2-1 | - | TRBV9 | - | TGTGCCAGCAGCGTCCGGGGGAACAATGAGCAGTTCTTC | CASSVRGNNEQFF
TRBJ2-5 | - | TRBV6-6 | - | TGTGCCAGCAGCTCAGGGGAGACCCAGTACTTC | CASSSGETQYF
TRBJ1-1 | - | TRBV19 | - | TGTGCCAGTAGTATAGGGGGAGGGCCCATGAACACTGAAGCTTTCTTT | CASSIGGGPMNTEAFF
TRBJ1-4 | - | TRBV4-1 | few | TGCGCCAGCAGCCAAGAGAAGGGACTCCCAGCCCAAAAACTGTTTTTT | CASSQEKGLPAQKLFF
TRBJ1-2 | - | TRBV18 | once | TGTGCCAGCTCACCACCCTCAGGTGGCTACACCTTC | CASSPPSGGYTF
TRBJ2-2 | TRBD2 | TRBV5-1 | once | TGCGCCAGCAGCTTGGCGGGGGGTGACACCGGGGAGCTGTTTTTT | CASSLAGGDTGELFF
TRBJ1-3 | - | TRBV2 | - | TGTGCCAGCAGTGCCCGAGCGGGAGGAGTAAGCTCTGGAAACACCATATATTTT | CASSARAGGVSSGNTIYF
TRBJ1-1 | - | TRBV9 | few | TGTGCCAGCAGCGTAGACACGGGTGACACTGAAGCTTTCTTT | CASSVDTGDTEAFF